A single sample gave rise to the 22 T cell receptor beta chains below, sequenced in a study of radiation and T cells in renal cell carcinoma. Data came from immunoSEQ multiplex PCR; TCRdb stores just in-frame clones and leaves some out. This sample has some 58,000 clones; roughly four fifths occur once, and the top ten carry less than 7.5%. Time point of the sample: blood 2 weeks post-SBRT. Treatment here: 15 Gy SBRT to primary tumor, nephrectomy 4 weeks later. Sequences were derived from blood, sampled from a patient whose treatment included radiotherapy and nephrectomy. Every receptor here comes from a man in his fifties or sixties with renal cell carcinoma.

This clone was seen a few times. The V call is TRBV28, the J call TRBJ2-7; D remains ambiguous. The CDR3 loop spans 13 amino acids. Trimming took off 1 base at V and 0 bases at J, with 4 bases between the two ends. Per germline, CDR1 MDHEN and CDR2 SYDVKM. DNA for the CDR3: TGTGCCAGCAGTTTATACGGCTCCTACGAGCAGTACGTC. It yields the protein CASSLYGSYEQYV.

This clone appeared once. The genes are TRBV2 and TRBJ2-7; 9 nucleotides line up with TRBD1. The CDR3 consists of 13 residues. CDR1 and CDR2 from the germline V gene are SNHLY and FYNNEI. Losses at the gene ends were 3 bases for V and 5 bases for J; bases not matched to a gene: 2. The CDR3 spells CASSDRTGDEQYV. Here the CDR3 DNA reads TGTGCCAGCAGTGATAGGACAGGGGACGAGCAGTACGTC.

In its sample, this clone was seen a few times. The J gene is TRBJ2-2, the V gene TRBV7-6; 8 nucleotides align to TRBD1. The V segment lost 1 base and the J segment 0 bases; nucleotides outside the gene matches: 4. Germline V gene sequence: CDR1 SGHVS, CDR2 FNYEAQ. The CDR3 has 17 residues. DNA of the CDR3: TGTGCCAGCAGCTTAGGGGGACAGGTCCCGAACACCGGGGAGCTGTTTTTT. It specifies CASSLGGQVPNTGELFF.

This clone occurred a few times. This rearrangement joins TRBV29-1 to TRBJ1-1, with D hard to call. Trimming stripped 6 bases from V and 1 base from J, with 15 bases between. CDR1 and CDR2 (germline): SQVTM, ANQGSEA. The length of the CDR3 is 14 residues. The DNA for the CDR3 is TGCAGCGTCGCCCCCAGAGATCAGAACACTGAAGCTTTCTTT. Amino acids: CSVAPRDQNTEAFF.

In its sample, this clone was seen once. This sequence joins TRBV11-3 and TRBJ2-3; no clear D gene. The CDR3 length is 13 residues. The germline V and J ends were trimmed by 1 base and 2 bases, with 4 bases remaining between them. Per the germline V gene, CDR1 is SGHNT and CDR2 is YENEEA. The CDR3 DNA follows: TGTGCCAGCAGCTTAGCGAACACAGATACGCAGTATTTT. Translated: CASSLANTDTQYF.

This sequence joins TRBV7-2 and TRBJ2-3; possibly TRBD2 for D (7 bases). Germline lookup yields CDR1 SGHTA and CDR2 FQGNSA. Trimming stripped 1 base from V and 0 bases from J, with 14 bases between. The CDR3 is made up of 17 amino acids. The DNA of the CDR3 is TGTGCCAGCAGCTTAGGTATCGCGGGGGCTAGCACAGATACGCAGTATTTT. It specifies CASSLGIAGASTDTQYF.

J is TRBJ1-5 and V is TRBV7-6; D ambiguous. Germline CDR1 is SGHVS and CDR2 is FNYEAQ. Trimming pared 1 base from V and 7 bases from J, leaving 11 bases between. The CDR3 extends over 14 amino acids. The CDR3, as DNA: TGTGCCAGCAGCTTAGGGTTAAGGGCCCAGCCCCAGCATTTT. Protein product: CASSLGLRAQPQHF.

The genes are TRBV7-9 and TRBJ2-5; 8 positions agree with TRBD2. The CDR3 runs to 14 residues. From germline, CDR1 is SEHNR and CDR2 FQNEAQ (reference sequence). J was trimmed by 1 base and V by 8 bases; bases with no gene match: 6. CDR3 DNA: TGTGCCAGCGCCCAGACTAGCGCCCAAGAGACCCAGTACTTC. Its protein is CASAQTSAQETQYF.

The chain has TRBV9 and TRBJ2-1; the match to TRBD2 covers 15 bases. Unmatched junction bases numbered 5, after V lost 7 bases and J lost 0 bases. The CDR3 contains 17 residues. Germline CDR1 reads SGDLS; CDR2 reads YYNGEE. Here the CDR3 reads CASGLAGGGDSYNEQFF. CDR3 DNA: TGTGCCAGCGGACTAGCGGGAGGGGGGGACTCCTACAATGAGCAGTTCTTC.

The genes are TRBV6-1 and TRBJ1-1; possibly TRBD1 for D (6 bases). V was cut by 1 base and J by 4 bases, with 10 bases left in between. Germline lookup yields CDR1 MNHNS and CDR2 SASEGT. The CDR3 is 14 residues long. CDR3 residues: CASSEGPGATEAFF. The DNA for the CDR3 is TGTGCCAGCAGTGAAGGTCCAGGGGCCACTGAAGCTTTCTTT.

The chain carries TRBV19 and TRBJ2-3; a weak D match, TRBD2 (5 bases). The V gene lost 9 bases and the J gene lost 2 bases, with 12 bases spanning the gap. Germline lookup yields CDR1 LNHDA and CDR2 SQIVND (reference sequence). The CDR3 is made up of 13 amino acids. This CDR3 reads CASGRENTDTQYF. DNA for the CDR3: TGTGCCAGCGGCCGGGAAAACACAGATACGCAGTATTTT. Looking up the rest from reference TRBV19 and TRBJ2-3 gives the full variable domain: DGGITQSPKYLFRKEGQNVTLSCEQNLNHDAMYWYRQDPGQGLRLIYYSQIVNDFQKGDIAEGYSVSREKKESFPLTVTSAQKNPTAFYLCASGRENTDTQYFGPGTRLTVL.

The chain recombines TRBV30 with TRBJ1-3; D gene unclear. The V gene lost 2 bases and the J gene lost 0 bases, with 14 bases spanning the gap. Germline V gives CDR1 GTSNPN, CDR2 SVGIG (reference sequence). The CDR3 has 16 amino acids. The CDR3 loop reads CAWSSEGRFSGNTIYF. The CDR3 DNA is TGTGCCTGGAGTTCGGAGGGTCGTTTCTCTGGAAACACCATATATTTT.

The rearrangement uses TRBV10-2 and TRBJ1-5; D ambiguous. This CDR3 is 14 amino acids long. V shed 1 base and J shed 0 bases, with 4 bases lying between them. From germline, CDR1 is WSHSY and CDR2 SAAADI. CDR3 nucleotides: TGCGCCAGCAGTGAGTTGGATAGCAATCAGCCCCAGCATTTT. This translates into CASSELDSNQPQHF.

The rearrangement joins TRBV29-1 to TRBJ1-2; unclear D gene. Germline V CDR1 and CDR2: SQVTM, ANQGSEA. This CDR3 is 14 amino acids long. V gave up 4 bases and J gave up 0 bases, with 12 bases separating them. The CDR3: CSVAVDIANYGYTF. The DNA of the CDR3 is TGCAGCGTTGCCGTTGATATAGCTAACTATGGCTACACCTTC. Using reference TRBV29-1 and TRBJ1-2 for the parts outside the CDR3, the full variable domain is SAVISQKPSRDICQRGTSLTIQCQVDSQVTMMFWYRQQPGQSLTLIATANQGSEATYESGFVIDKFPISRPNLTFSTLTVSNMSPEDSSIYLCSVAVDIANYGYTFGSGTRLTVV.

The chain has TRBV19 and TRBJ1-3, with unresolved D. This CDR3 is 13 amino acids long. Germline V gene lookup returns CDR1 LNHDA and CDR2 SQIVND (reference sequence). The V gene lost 8 bases and the J gene lost 0 bases, with 8 bases spanning the gap. The chain's CDR3 is CASDGSSGNTIYF. The CDR3 DNA reads TGTGCCAGTGACGGGAGCTCTGGAAACACCATATATTTT.

V and J are TRBV30 and TRBJ1-6, with no clear D. Germline lookup yields CDR1 GTSNPN and CDR2 SVGIG (reference sequence). This CDR3 is 13 amino acids long. Trimming shortened V by 0 bases and J by 9 bases, and 9 bases separated the two germline ends. The chain's CDR3 is CAWSVRGFSPLHF. The CDR3 DNA reads as TGTGCCTGGAGTGTACGCGGGTTTTCACCCCTCCACTTT. Full variable domain (outside the CDR3, taken from reference TRBV30 and TRBJ1-6): SQTIHQWPATLVQPVGSPLSLECTVEGTSNPNLYWYRQAAGRGLQLLFYSVGIGQISSEVPQNLSASRPQDRQFILSSKKLLLSDSGFYLCAWSVRGFSPLHFGNGTRLTVT.

J is TRBJ2-1 and V is TRBV7-2; 10 bases align to TRBD2. This CDR3 contains 15 residues. CDR1 is SGHTA, CDR2 FQGNSA, per germline. The junction had 2 bases not matched to a gene; V was cut back by 3 bases and J by 3 bases. The CDR3 spells CASSLGTSDYNEQFF. The CDR3 region has the DNA TGTGCCAGCAGCTTGGGGACTAGCGACTACAATGAGCAGTTCTTC.

This sequence joins TRBV4-3 and TRBJ1-2, with a weak D call TRBD1 (5 bases). Between the trimmed V and J ends, which lost 0 bases and 4 bases, there was a span of 15 bases. The CDR3 is 16 amino acids. From germline, CDR1 is LGHNA and CDR2 YSLEER. The CDR3 nucleotides read TGCGCCAGCAGCCAAGATTCCCACAGGAGCCTCTATGGCTACACCTTC. It codes for CASSQDSHRSLYGYTF.

V and J are TRBV10-3 and TRBJ1-1, with TRBD1 as a possible D gene (6 bases). CDR3 length: 15 amino acids. CDR1 ENHRY and CDR2 SYGVKD come from the germline V gene. With 0 bases removed from V and 4 bases from J, the gap between germline ends came to 12 bases. CDR3 protein: CAISESQGSVTEAFF. The CDR3 DNA follows: TGTGCCATCAGTGAGTCACAGGGATCGGTCACTGAAGCTTTCTTT.

The chain is built from TRBV5-5 and TRBJ2-7, with 7 bases identical to TRBD2. The germline V gene encodes CDR1 SGHKS and CDR2 YYEKEE (reference sequence). V lost 7 bases and J lost 3; bases outside the gene matches: 7. This CDR3 comprises 13 residues. The CDR3: CASGMGRDYEQYF. In nucleotides, the CDR3 is TGTGCCAGCGGGATGGGGAGGGACTACGAGCAGTACTTC.

The rearrangement links TRBV4-3 to TRBJ1-4, with 7 positions matching TRBD1. From germline, CDR1 is LGHNA and CDR2 YSLEER. J gave up 0 bases and V 3 bases, and 4 bases lay outside the gene matches. This CDR3 has 16 amino acids. The CDR3 bases are TGCGCCAGCAGCCATGCCGGGACAGCAACTAATGAAAAACTGTTTTTT. Translation gives CASSHAGTATNEKLFF.

This clone turned up a few times. The chain links TRBV7-2 to TRBJ1-5, with 9 bases lining up with TRBD1. V shed 4 bases, J shed 5 bases, and the junction held 6 bases outside the gene matches. The CDR3 has 15 residues. Germline loops: CDR1 SGHTA, CDR2 FQGNSA. The CDR3 DNA reads TGTGCCAGCAGCTGGACAGGGGAGTACGATCAGCCCCAGCATTTT. It encodes CASSWTGEYDQPQHF. The variable domain in full, completed from reference TRBV7-2 and TRBJ1-5, reads GAGVSQSPSNKVTEKGKDVELRCDPISGHTALYWYRQSLGQGLEFLIYFQGNSAPDKSGLPSDRFSAERTGGSVSTLTIQRTQQEDSAVYLCASSWTGEYDQPQHFGDGTRLSIL.